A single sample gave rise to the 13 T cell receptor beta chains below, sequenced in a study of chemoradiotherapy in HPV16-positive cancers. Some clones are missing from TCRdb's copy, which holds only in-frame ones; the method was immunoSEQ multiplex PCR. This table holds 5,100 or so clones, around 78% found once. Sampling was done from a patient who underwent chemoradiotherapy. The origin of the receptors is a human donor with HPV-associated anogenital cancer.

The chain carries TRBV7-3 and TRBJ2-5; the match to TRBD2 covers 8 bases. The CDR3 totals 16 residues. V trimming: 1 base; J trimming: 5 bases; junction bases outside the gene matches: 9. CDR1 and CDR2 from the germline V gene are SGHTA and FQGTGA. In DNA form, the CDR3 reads TGTGCCAGCAGCTTAATAGGCGGGGGGCCACGGGAGACCCAGTACTTC. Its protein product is CASSLIGGGPRETQYF.

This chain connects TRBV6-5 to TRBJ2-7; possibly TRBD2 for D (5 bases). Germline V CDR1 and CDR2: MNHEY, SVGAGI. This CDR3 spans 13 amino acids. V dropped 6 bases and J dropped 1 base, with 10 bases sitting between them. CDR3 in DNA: TGTGCCAGCAGATTACTAGTTTCCTACGAGCAGTACTTC. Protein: CASRLLVSYEQYF.

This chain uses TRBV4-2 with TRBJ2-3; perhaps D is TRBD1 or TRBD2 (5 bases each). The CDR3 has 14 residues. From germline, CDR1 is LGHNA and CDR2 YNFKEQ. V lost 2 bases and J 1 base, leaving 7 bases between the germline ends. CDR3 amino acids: CASSQLGGTDTQYF. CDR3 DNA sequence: TGTGCCAGCAGCCAACTGGGGGGCACAGATACGCAGTATTTT.

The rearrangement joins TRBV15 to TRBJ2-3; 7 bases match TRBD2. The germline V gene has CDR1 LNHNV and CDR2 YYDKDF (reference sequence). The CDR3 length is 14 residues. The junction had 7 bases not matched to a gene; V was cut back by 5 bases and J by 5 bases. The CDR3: CATSRWPGGDTQYF. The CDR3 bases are TGTGCCACCAGCCGATGGCCGGGGGGAGATACGCAGTATTTT.

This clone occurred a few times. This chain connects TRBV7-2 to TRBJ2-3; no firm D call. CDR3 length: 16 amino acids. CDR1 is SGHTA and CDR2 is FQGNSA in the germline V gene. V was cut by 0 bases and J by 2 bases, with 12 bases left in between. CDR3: CASSLAAFTDTDTQYF. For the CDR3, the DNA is TGTGCCAGCAGCTTAGCGGCTTTCACGGACACAGATACGCAGTATTTT.

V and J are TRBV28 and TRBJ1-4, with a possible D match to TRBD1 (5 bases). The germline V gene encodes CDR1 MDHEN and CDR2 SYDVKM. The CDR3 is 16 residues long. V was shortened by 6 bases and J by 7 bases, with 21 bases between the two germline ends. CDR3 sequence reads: CASSSVFIDRVEKLFF. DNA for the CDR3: TGTGCCAGCAGCTCCGTTTTCATCGACAGAGTTGAAAAACTGTTTTTT.

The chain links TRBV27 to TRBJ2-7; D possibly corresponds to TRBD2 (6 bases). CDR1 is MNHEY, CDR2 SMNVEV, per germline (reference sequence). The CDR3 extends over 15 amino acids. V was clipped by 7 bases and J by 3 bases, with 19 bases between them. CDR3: CASKSLGTPLYEQYF. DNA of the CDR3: TGTGCCAGCAAAAGCTTGGGGACTCCCCTCTACGAGCAGTACTTC.

The CDR3, as DNA: TGTGCCAGCAGCGTAGGATTCCCGGACACCCGCTCCTACAATGAGCAGTTCTTC. This encodes CASSVGFPDTRSYNEQFF. The chain couples TRBV9 to TRBJ2-1; D may be TRBD1 (5 bases). Germline values: CDR1 SGDLS, CDR2 YYNGEE. Trimming took 0 bases from V and 0 from J, leaving 16 bases between them. This CDR3 is built from 18 residues.

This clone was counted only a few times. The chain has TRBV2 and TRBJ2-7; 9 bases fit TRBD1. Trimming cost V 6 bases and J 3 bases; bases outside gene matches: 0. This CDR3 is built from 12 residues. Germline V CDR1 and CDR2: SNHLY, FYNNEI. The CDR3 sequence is CASRTGGYEQYF. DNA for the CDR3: TGTGCCAGCAGGACAGGGGGCTACGAGCAGTACTTC.

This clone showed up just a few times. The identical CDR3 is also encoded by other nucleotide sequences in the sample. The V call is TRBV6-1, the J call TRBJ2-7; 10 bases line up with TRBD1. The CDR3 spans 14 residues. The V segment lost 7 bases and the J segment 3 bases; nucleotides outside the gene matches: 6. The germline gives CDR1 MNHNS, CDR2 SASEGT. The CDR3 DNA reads TGTGCCAGCAACCGGGACAGGGGCCGCTACGAGCAGTACTTC. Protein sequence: CASNRDRGRYEQYF.

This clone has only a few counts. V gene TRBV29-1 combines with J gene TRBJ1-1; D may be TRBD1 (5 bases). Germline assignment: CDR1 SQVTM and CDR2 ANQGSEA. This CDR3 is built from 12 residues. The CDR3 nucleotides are TGCACCTGTCATGGGGGGAGCACTGAAGCTTTCTTT. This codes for CTCHGGSTEAFF.

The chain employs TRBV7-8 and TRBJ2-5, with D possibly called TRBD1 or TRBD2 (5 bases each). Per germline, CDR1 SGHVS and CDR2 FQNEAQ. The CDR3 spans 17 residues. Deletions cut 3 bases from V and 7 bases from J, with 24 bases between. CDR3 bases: TGTGCCAGCAGCTTTAATCTTTGGGACGGGGCTCCTGGGACCCAGTACTTC. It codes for CASSFNLWDGAPGTQYF. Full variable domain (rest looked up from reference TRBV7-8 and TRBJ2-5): GAGVSQSPRYKVAKRGQDVALRCDPISGHVSLFWYQQALGQGPEFLTYFQNEAQLDKSGLPSDRFFAERPEGSVSTLKIQRTQQEDSAVYLCASSFNLWDGAPGTQYFGPGTRLLVL.

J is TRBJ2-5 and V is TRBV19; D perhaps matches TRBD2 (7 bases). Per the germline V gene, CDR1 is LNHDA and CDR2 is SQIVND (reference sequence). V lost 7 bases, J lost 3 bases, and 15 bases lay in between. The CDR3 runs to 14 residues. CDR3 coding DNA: TGTGCCAGTAAGGGGGGGCTGTGGGAAGAGACCCAGTACTTC. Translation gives CASKGGLWEETQYF.